Below, one TCR beta chain is given with its context. This clonotype was observed many times. Its antigen specificity is not known. No much larger clone is present one base from it, and per-base qualities are unavailable. The data derive from a study of CD8 T cells in ankylosing spondylitis (dated by TCRdb to 2015 to 2018). For the wider study: The study set out to find disease-linked TCR variants by profiling T cell receptor beta repertoires in ankylosing spondylitis patients and healthy donors. The full study cohort comprised 20 to 25 ankylosing spondylitis patients and some 110 healthy donors. Peripheral blood was sampled, and synovial fluid was additionally collected from ankylosing spondylitis patients. What the work shows at the level of the full study, not this receptor alone: A TCR beta motif of several highly homologous amino acid variants appeared characteristic of blood from ankylosing spondylitis patients. According to the report, matched synovial fluid samples from ankylosing spondylitis patients were significantly enriched for the disease-linked clones. A CD8+ phenotype was shown by the disease-linked clones, which were found at relatively low frequencies in peripheral blood. Some motif variants had previously been reported in the synovial fluid and blood of reactive arthritis patients, which suggests shared mechanisms of disease initiation.

CDR1 and CDR2 (ENHRY, SYGVKD) derive from the germline V gene. The CDR3 holds 18 amino acids from the cysteine to the phenylalanine. Of all the DNA, just the CDR3 is kept, 54 bases in frame from base 1. Relative to germline, V is missing 2 bases and J is missing 3 bases, with 8 bases of the junction outside any gene match. The reads were generated on an Illumina HiSeq 2500. TCR beta libraries were prepared by quantitative 5'-RACE with molecular barcodes. The authors' pipeline ran thus. A new computational method, built on a probabilistic model of VDJ rearrangement, was used to identify disease-linked TCR variants. Through fastp at Q25 and MiXCR, TCRdb rebuilt clones from the public reads, retaining in-frame beta chains. When rows share a CDR3 protein, they turn into one entry using the most common DNA and genes. These V and J calls derive from TCRdb rather than the authors' analysis. For this sample the table gives more than 300,000 distinct CDR3 sequences, of which more than 9% were detected only once. Of the sample, roughly 9.5% is held by the ten largest clones.

This clonotype originated in a female donor with ankylosing spondylitis or in good health (not recorded which). The sample comprised blood, either unsorted or a sorted T cell fraction (not recorded which). Here the chain combines TRBV10-3 and TRBJ2-4; 12 bases in the middle match TRBD2. The nucleotide sequence is TGTGCCATCAGTGAGACCTGGACTAGCGGGAAGGACAAAAACATTCAGTACTTC. Translated, it reads CAISETWTSGKDKNIQYF.